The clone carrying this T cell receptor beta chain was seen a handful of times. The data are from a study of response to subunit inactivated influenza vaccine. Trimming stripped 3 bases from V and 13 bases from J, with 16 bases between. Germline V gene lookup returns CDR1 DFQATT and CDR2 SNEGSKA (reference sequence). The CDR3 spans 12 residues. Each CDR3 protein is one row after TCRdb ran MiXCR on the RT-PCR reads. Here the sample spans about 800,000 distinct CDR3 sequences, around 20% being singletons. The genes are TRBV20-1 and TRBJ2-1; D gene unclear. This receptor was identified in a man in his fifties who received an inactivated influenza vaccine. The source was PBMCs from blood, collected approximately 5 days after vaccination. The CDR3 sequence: CSASQAENYQFF. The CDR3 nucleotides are TGCAGTGCTAGTCAGGCGGAGAACTATCAGTTCTTC.